Each of the 10 T cell receptor beta chains below was sequenced from the same sample in a study of PD-1 blockade in classical Hodgkin lymphoma. Time point given: newly diagnosed, previously untreated cHL patient sample. The study purified CD4+ T cells from thawed PBMCs using magnetic negative selection. Sequencing was performed with immunoSEQ multiplex PCR; in TCRdb, only in-frame clones are kept and a portion is missing. The data contain some 30,000 clones, roughly nine tenths of them singletons. Sequenced: CD4+ T cells from blood. The source is a human donor with classical Hodgkin lymphoma.

The chain uses TRBV2 and TRBJ2-5, with TRBD1 as a possible D gene (5 bases). CDR1 is SNHLY, CDR2 FYNNEI, per germline. The CDR3 covers 14 residues. V gave up 5 bases and J gave up 5 bases, with 15 bases separating them. CDR3 DNA sequence: TGTGCCAGCAGTCGAAGGGGTCTTTGGGAGACCCAGTACTTC. It translates to CASSRRGLWETQYF. The variable domain in full, with the rest retrieved from reference TRBV2 and TRBJ2-5, is EPEVTQTPSHQVTQMGQEVILRCVPISNHLYFYWYRQILGQKVEFLVSFYNNEISEKSEIFDDQFSVERPDGSNFTLKIRSTKLEDSAMYFCASSRRGLWETQYFGPGTRLLVL.

The rearrangement joins TRBV21-1 to TRBJ1-3; the table gives TRBD1 as D, unverified against the DNA. TRBV21-1 is labeled a pseudogene. The CDR3 contains 14 residues. For the CDR3, the DNA is TGTGCCAGCAGCAATGAGACAGCCGGAAACACCATATATTTT. Amino acids: CASSNETAGNTIYF.

This chain joins TRBV9 and TRBJ2-1, with 7 bases fitting TRBD2. Trimming took 3 bases from V and 4 from J; bases not matched to a gene: 4. The CDR3 loop spans 14 amino acids. CDR1 and CDR2 from the germline V gene are SGDLS and YYNGEE. CDR3 in DNA: TGTGCCAGCAGCGGAAGCGGGACTTACAATGAGCAGTTCTTC. This gives the protein CASSGSGTYNEQFF.

The V call is TRBV7-2, the J call TRBJ1-2; 8 nucleotides agree with TRBD1. With V trimmed by 1 base and J by 4 bases, 2 bases remained unmatched. This CDR3 region has 14 residues. Germline V gene data show CDR1 as SGHTA and CDR2 as FQGNSA. In DNA, the CDR3 is TGTGCCAGCAGCTTAGAAACAGGGGGCTATGGCTACACCTTC. Amino acid sequence: CASSLETGGYGYTF.

This clone was seen only once. This rearrangement joins TRBV28 to TRBJ2-3; no reliable D call. The CDR3 covers 13 residues. V was clipped by 5 bases and J by 1 base, with 7 bases between them. Germline CDR1 reads MDHEN; CDR2 reads SYDVKM. This chain's CDR3 is CASSDPGTDTQYF. The CDR3 nucleotides are TGTGCCAGCAGTGACCCGGGCACAGATACGCAGTATTTT.

This chain links TRBV20-1 with TRBJ2-5; unclear D gene. Germline V gives CDR1 DFQATT, CDR2 SNEGSKA (reference sequence). The CDR3 totals 11 residues. The germline V and J ends were trimmed by 1 base and 7 bases, with 7 bases remaining between them. The CDR3 DNA reads TGCAGTGCTAGAGCGCTCGGGACCCAGTACTTC. Its protein product is CSARALGTQYF.

The chain couples TRBV7-9 to TRBJ2-7; D remains ambiguous. The germline V and J ends were trimmed by 2 bases and 2 bases, with 4 bases remaining between them. This CDR3 region has 12 residues. The germline gives CDR1 SEHNR, CDR2 FQNEAQ (reference sequence). This chain's CDR3 is CASSLSTYEQYF. In DNA, the CDR3 is TGTGCCAGCAGCTTATCTACCTACGAGCAGTACTTC.

The rearrangement joins TRBV9 to TRBJ1-4; 7 bases are a match to TRBD1. Germline loops: CDR1 SGDLS, CDR2 YYNGEE. V dropped 3 bases and J dropped 6; count of bases not matched to a gene: 8. This CDR3 is 15 amino acids long. The CDR3 DNA sequence: TGTGCCAGCAGCGCTACGACAGGGACTTATGAAAAACTGTTTTTT. Its protein is CASSATTGTYEKLFF.

The chain is built from TRBV7-3 and TRBJ2-7; D is possibly TRBD1 or TRBD2 (5 bases each). Germline V gene data show CDR1 as SGHTA and CDR2 as FQGTGA. The V and J ends lost 4 bases and 2 bases respectively, with 12 bases between them. This CDR3 region has 14 residues. The CDR3 here is CASSSSGTPYEQYV. Here the CDR3 DNA reads TGTGCCAGCAGCTCGTCCGGGACCCCCTACGAGCAGTACGTC.

This CDR3 reads CASSLSLEDYGYTF. In DNA form, the CDR3 reads TGTGCCAGCAGCTTAAGTCTAGAGGACTATGGCTACACCTTC. The gene calls are TRBV7-9 and TRBJ1-2, with no clear D. The CDR3 totals 14 residues. V lost 2 bases to trimming and J lost 3 bases, with 10 bases between them. Germline V gives CDR1 SEHNR, CDR2 FQNEAQ (reference sequence).